The next 27 T cell receptor beta chains were all read from a single sample in a study of T cell responses to AZD1222 COVID-19 vaccine. Clones were sequenced by immunoSEQ multiplex PCR, and TCRdb holds only the in-frame ones, with some missing. The profile shows approximately 140,000 clones, about 89% of them singletons. Sequenced here: peripheral blood, sampled 28 days after the second dose of the MenACWY control vaccine. All receptors come from an adult who received the MenACWY meningococcal vaccine as a control.

This chain connects TRBV10-2 to TRBJ1-2; D gene unclear. Germline-derived CDR1 and CDR2 are WSHSY and SAAADI. Trimming took 1 base from V and 7 from J, leaving 7 bases between them. The CDR3 runs 12 residues. DNA for the CDR3: TGCGCCAGCAGTGAGTACGTGGGTGGCTACACCTTC. Translating gives CASSEYVGGYTF.

This clone appeared a single time. This chain joins TRBV19 and TRBJ2-1; D remains ambiguous. The CDR3 spans 12 residues. Germline CDR1 and CDR2: LNHDA and SQIVND (reference sequence). V was trimmed by 5 bases and J by 8 bases, leaving 10 bases between them. The CDR3 spells CASSRPGHEQFF. For the CDR3, the DNA is TGTGCCAGTAGTCGGCCCGGACATGAGCAGTTCTTC.

This chain joins TRBV20-1 and TRBJ2-7, with a weak D call TRBD2 (6 bases). V shed 3 bases and J shed 0 bases, with 15 bases lying between them. The CDR3 length is 15 residues. The germline CDR1 and CDR2 sequences are DFQATT and SNEGSKA (reference sequence). CDR3 sequence: CSASNPWTNSYEQYF. The CDR3 DNA reads TGCAGTGCTAGTAATCCTTGGACTAACTCCTACGAGCAGTACTTC.

CDR3 residues: CASSLDFGQGNEKLFF. The CDR3 region has the DNA TGTGCCAGCAGCTTAGATTTCGGACAGGGTAATGAAAAACTGTTTTTT. The rearrangement uses TRBV7-9 and TRBJ1-4; the match to TRBD1 covers 8 bases. Germline-derived CDR1 and CDR2 are SEHNR and FQNEAQ (reference sequence). This CDR3 is built from 16 residues. The trim removed 1 base at V and 4 bases at J, leaving 5 bases unmatched.

This rearrangement joins TRBV10-3 to TRBJ1-3, with 8 positions matching TRBD1. The CDR3 length is 14 residues. Germline loops: CDR1 ENHRY, CDR2 SYGVKD. V lost 10 bases and J lost 0; bases outside the gene matches: 5. CDR3 DNA: TGTGCCACCAGCGACAGGGGCTCTGGAAACACCATATATTTT. Its translation is CATSDRGSGNTIYF.

The V gene is TRBV10-3, the J gene TRBJ1-1; D gene uncertain. CDR3 size: 13 residues. Germline CDR1 and CDR2: ENHRY and SYGVKD. V was cut by 4 bases and J by 1 base, with 7 bases left in between. The CDR3 protein is CAISGSGNTEAFF. Written as DNA, the CDR3 is TGTGCCATCAGTGGCTCGGGGAACACTGAAGCTTTCTTT.

V is TRBV2 and J is TRBJ2-3; perhaps TRBD2 as D (6 bases). The CDR3 spans 14 residues. V shed 4 bases and J shed 2 bases, with 10 bases lying between them. The germline CDR1 and CDR2 sequences are SNHLY and FYNNEI. The CDR3 here is CASSGVAVTDTQYF. CDR3 nucleotides: TGTGCCAGCAGTGGGGTAGCGGTCACAGATACGCAGTATTTT.

This chain joins TRBV28 and TRBJ2-7; D perhaps matches TRBD1 (5 bases). This CDR3 is 13 amino acids long. Trimming pared 3 bases from V and 6 bases from J, leaving 12 bases between. Per germline, CDR1 MDHEN and CDR2 SYDVKM. CDR3 coding DNA: TGTGCCAGCAGTTTTTCAGGGTCGGGCGAGCAGTACTTC. Residues: CASSFSGSGEQYF.

V gene TRBV28 combines with J gene TRBJ1-6; D is possibly TRBD1 (5 bases). V lost 6 bases and J lost 9, with 15 bases in between. This CDR3 is built from 14 residues. Germline loops: CDR1 MDHEN, CDR2 SYDVKM. Here the CDR3 reads CASSGGLRVSPLHF. The CDR3 nucleotides are TGTGCCAGCAGCGGGGGTTTACGAGTTTCACCCCTCCACTTT.

A few counts support this clone. V gene TRBV19 combines with J gene TRBJ1-2, with D possibly TRBD1 on 5 matching bases. CDR1 and CDR2 from the germline V gene are LNHDA and SQIVND (reference sequence). This CDR3 is built from 17 residues. Trimming removed 3 bases at V and 3 bases at J, with 20 bases between. CDR3 sequence reads: CASSIHWGLGLDYGYTF. CDR3 nucleotide sequence: TGTGCCAGTAGTATCCATTGGGGCCTGGGTCTGGACTATGGCTACACCTTC. Based on the CDR3 plus reference TRBV19 and TRBJ1-2, the full variable domain is DGGITQSPKYLFRKEGQNVTLSCEQNLNHDAMYWYRQDPGQGLRLIYYSQIVNDFQKGDIAEGYSVSREKKESFPLTVTSAQKNPTAFYLCASSIHWGLGLDYGYTFGSGTRLTVV.

This sequence joins TRBV5-1 and TRBJ2-3; 14 positions match TRBD2. V trimming: 2 bases; J trimming: 0 bases; junction bases outside the gene matches: 5. There are 18 residues in the CDR3. Germline V gene lookup returns CDR1 SGHRS and CDR2 YFSETQ. The CDR3 DNA follows: TGCGCCAGCAGCTTTGGACTAGCGGGAGGCCTAAGCACAGATACGCAGTATTTT. Amino acids: CASSFGLAGGLSTDTQYF.

The chain combines TRBV5-1 with TRBJ1-1; TRBD1 might be the D (5 bases). Germline V gives CDR1 SGHRS, CDR2 YFSETQ. The CDR3 has 13 residues. Trimming took 3 bases from V and 4 from J, leaving 10 bases between them. The CDR3 is CASSSQGSTEAFF. CDR3 bases: TGCGCCAGCAGCTCTCAGGGTAGCACTGAAGCTTTCTTT.

V is TRBV9 and J is TRBJ2-3, with 10 bases identical to TRBD2. This CDR3 has 16 residues. After removal of 4 bases from V and 2 bases from J, the junction contained 7 bases not matched to a gene. CDR1 and CDR2 from the germline V gene are SGDLS and YYNGEE. CDR3 sequence reads: CASSQTGTSATDTQYF. The DNA of the CDR3 is TGTGCCAGCAGCCAAACCGGGACTAGCGCCACAGATACGCAGTATTTT.

The chain has TRBV6-1 and TRBJ1-4, with a tentative D call TRBD1 (6 bases). V dropped 2 bases and J dropped 7 bases, with 23 bases sitting between them. CDR1 MNHNS and CDR2 SASEGT come from the germline V gene. The CDR3 extends over 18 amino acids. The CDR3 loop is CASSERRTGKAVGEKLFF. For the CDR3, the DNA is TGTGCCAGCAGTGAACGACGAACAGGGAAGGCTGTTGGTGAAAAACTGTTTTTT.

This rearrangement joins TRBV29-1 to TRBJ2-7, with D possibly being TRBD2 (5 bases). CDR3 size: 12 residues. Trimming shortened V by 1 base and J by 4 bases, and 8 bases separated the two germline ends. Per the germline V gene, CDR1 is SQVTM and CDR2 is ANQGSEA. The CDR3 is CSVEVGVYEQYF. CDR3 in DNA: TGCAGCGTTGAAGTGGGAGTTTACGAGCAGTACTTC.

The V and J genes are TRBV5-1 and TRBJ1-1; D not certain. This CDR3 is built from 14 residues. Per the germline V gene, CDR1 is SGHRS and CDR2 is YFSETQ. V was shortened by 4 bases and J by 4 bases, with 14 bases between the two germline ends. The CDR3 protein is CASSEFALGTEAFF. CDR3 nucleotides: TGCGCCAGCAGCGAGTTCGCGTTGGGCACTGAAGCTTTCTTT.

This rearrangement joins TRBV4-3 to TRBJ1-2, with D possibly being TRBD1 (6 bases). The ends were cut back, 0 bases at V and 2 bases at J, with 10 bases in the middle. Germline V gene sequence: CDR1 LGHNA, CDR2 YSLEER. This CDR3 has 15 amino acids. The CDR3 reads CASSQEGRGNYGYTF. CDR3 nucleotide sequence: TGCGCCAGCAGCCAAGAAGGCAGGGGAAACTATGGCTACACCTTC.

The chain links TRBV7-2 to TRBJ2-1; no clear D. CDR1 is SGHTA and CDR2 is FQGNSA in the germline V gene. CDR3 length: 14 amino acids. V was shortened by 5 bases and J by 7 bases, with 15 bases between the two germline ends. CDR3 sequence reads: CASSLQAGANEQFF. The CDR3 DNA sequence: TGTGCCAGCAGCCTTCAAGCAGGCGCTAATGAGCAGTTCTTC.

This clone was seen a single time. This CDR3 reads CASSLPGFTEAFF. The CDR3 nucleotides are TGTGCCAGCAGCTTACCAGGGTTCACTGAAGCTTTCTTT. V and J are TRBV7-2 and TRBJ1-1; weak D call: TRBD1 (5 bases). Trimming took off 2 bases at V and 4 bases at J, with 8 bases between the two ends. The CDR3 is made up of 13 amino acids. CDR1 and CDR2 (germline): SGHTA, FQGNSA.

The chain combines TRBV9 with TRBJ2-1; 8 bases match TRBD2. The CDR3 totals 16 residues. Germline-derived CDR1 and CDR2 are SGDLS and YYNGEE. V lost 0 bases, J lost 5 bases, and 7 bases stayed unmatched. The CDR3 DNA is TGTGCCAGCAGCGTAGCTATTAGCGGGACTGACAATGAGCAGTTCTTC. The encoded protein is CASSVAISGTDNEQFF.

The gene calls are TRBV3-1 (or the pseudogene TRBV3-2) and TRBJ2-5; TRBD2 might be the D (5 bases). This CDR3 spans 15 amino acids. The germline V and J ends were trimmed by 1 base and 5 bases, with 14 bases remaining between them. Germline V gives CDR1 LGHDT, CDR2 YNNKEL (reference sequence). CDR3 in DNA: TGTGCCAGCAGCCAAGTGGTGGCGGGCTTGGAGACCCAGTACTTC. Protein sequence: CASSQVVAGLETQYF.

This chain joins TRBV7-3 and TRBJ1-6, with D perhaps TRBD1 (6 bases). Trimming removed 4 bases at V and 10 bases at J, with 14 bases between. The germline V gene encodes CDR1 SGHTA and CDR2 FQGTGA. CDR3 length: 14 amino acids. In nucleotides, the CDR3 is TGTGCCAGCAGCTCCGATCGGGGGCAATCACCCCTCCACTTT. It specifies CASSSDRGQSPLHF. The variable domain in full, completed from reference TRBV7-3 and TRBJ1-6, reads GAGVSQTPSNKVTEKGKYVELRCDPISGHTALYWYRQSLGQGPEFLIYFQGTGAADDSGLPNDRFFAVRPEGSVSTLKIQRTERGDSAVYLCASSSDRGQSPLHFGNGTRLTVT.

The genes are TRBV7-9 and TRBJ2-7; the D is unclear. Per germline, CDR1 SEHNR and CDR2 FQNEAQ (reference sequence). This CDR3 has 13 amino acids. Trimming stripped 3 bases from V and 3 bases from J, with 9 bases between. CDR3 amino acids: CASSFGIDYEQYF. The CDR3 region has the DNA TGTGCCAGCAGCTTTGGGATCGACTACGAGCAGTACTTC.

This clone has only one observation. CDR3 DNA: TGTGCCAGCAGTGAAGGGCTTTACAATGAGCAGTTCTTC. It is translated as CASSEGLYNEQFF. The chain carries TRBV2 and TRBJ2-1; D is unclear. The CDR3 is made up of 13 amino acids. Looked up from germline, CDR1 is SNHLY and CDR2 is FYNNEI. Trimming pared 1 base from V and 4 bases from J, leaving 5 bases between.

The chain employs TRBV7-2 and TRBJ2-7; 9 bases map to TRBD2. Germline lookup yields CDR1 SGHTA and CDR2 FQGNSA. The CDR3 loop spans 15 amino acids. V shed 2 bases and J 2 bases; nucleotides not matched to a gene: 4. The CDR3, as DNA: TGTGCCAGCAGCTTACCTAGCGGGGACCCCTACGAGCAGTACTTC. It is translated as CASSLPSGDPYEQYF.

V is TRBV3-1 (or the pseudogene TRBV3-2) and J is TRBJ1-2; D remains unclear. V was cut by 0 bases and J by 8 bases, with 13 bases left in between. CDR1 is LGHDT, CDR2 YNNKEL, per germline (reference sequence). This CDR3 has 14 residues. CDR3 DNA sequence: TGTGCCAGCAGCCAAGAAAGGGCGGAATCCGGCTACACCTTC. It is translated as CASSQERAESGYTF.

V and J are TRBV6-2 or TRBV6-3 and TRBJ2-5; D is uncertain. V was shortened by 5 bases and J by 0 bases, with 10 bases between the two germline ends. CDR3 length: 14 residues. Per germline, CDR1 MNHEY and CDR2 SVGEGT. The CDR3 nucleotides read TGTGCCAGCAGTCCGACGGCAAACCAAGAGACCCAGTACTTC. Residues: CASSPTANQETQYF.